Reported below is one T cell receptor (beta chain). It has no known antigen specificity. Base qualities are not recorded, but no much larger clone differs from it by a single base. This entry is derived from a study of response to subunit inactivated influenza vaccine (dated 2018 in TCRdb). General notes on the study: The study used deep quantitative T cell receptor repertoire profiling to track responses to a trivalent subunit inactivated influenza vaccine. Results and caveats for the whole study, not just this receptor: The authors proposed that each seasonal influenza vaccination may bring in only a limited number of new T cells.

Library preparation employed RT-PCR. Sequencing used an Illumina HiSeq 2500. The public reads were reprocessed in TCRdb via fastp at Q25 and MiXCR, keeping in-frame beta chains. Every entry covers one CDR3 protein and lists the most common genes and DNA from its rows. The sample yields around 850,000 distinct CDR3 sequences; about 18% were counted once. Jointly, the top ten make up about a tenth of the sample. In the germline V gene, CDR1 corresponds to KGHSH and CDR2 to LQKENI. Including the terminal cysteine and phenylalanine, the CDR3 comprises 16 residues. Only CDR3 DNA remains: 48 bases, in frame from the first base. V is clipped by 0 bases and J by 1 base, and the sequence between their germline boundaries is 11 bases long.

The source of this sequence is a man in his fifties or sixties who received an inactivated influenza vaccine. Donor details come from another sample of the same person, matched by shared clones. The chain joins TRBV18 to TRBJ2-3; the D gene is perhaps TRBD1, from 5 matching bases. The sequenced sample was PBMCs from blood, obtained roughly 5 days after vaccination. The CDR3 in this case is CASSPPILQGTDTQYF. DNA sequence: TGTGCCAGCTCACCACCTATTCTACAGGGCACAGATACGCAGTATTTT.